The rows below give T cell receptor beta chains drawn from one sample of a study of cytomegalovirus exposure and HLA in healthy donors. Clones were sequenced by immunoSEQ multiplex PCR, and TCRdb holds only the in-frame ones, with some missing. In the table there are some 250,000 clones, about 90% of which are singletons. The source material was PBMCs. The source of these receptors is a young woman in good health and CMV-seronegative. Both conserved end residues are part of each CDR3. Fields, in order: V gene, J gene, CDR3 protein.

V gene: TRBV6-1
J gene: TRBJ1-5
CDR3 protein: CASSEDFGATQPQHF

V gene: TRBV27
J gene: TRBJ2-3
CDR3 protein: CASSSGLAGGPDTQYF

V gene: TRBV5-1
J gene: TRBJ1-2
CDR3 protein: CASSPWPGQLYGYTF

V gene: TRBV19
J gene: TRBJ1-6
CDR3 protein: CASSMMGGLTNSPLHF

V gene: TRBV7-2
J gene: TRBJ1-5
CDR3 protein: CASSHGTPSNQPQHF

V gene: TRBV14
J gene: TRBJ1-1
CDR3 protein: CASRAGGTEAFF

V gene: TRBV10-1
J gene: TRBJ1-6
CDR3 protein: CASSEAANSPLHF

V gene: TRBV18
J gene: TRBJ1-4
CDR3 protein: CASSPLDSATNEKLFF

V gene: TRBV27
J gene: TRBJ2-7
CDR3 protein: CASSLARDSYEQYF

V gene: TRBV7-9
J gene: TRBJ1-2
CDR3 protein: CASSLAVAGGLYGYTF

V gene: TRBV2
J gene: TRBJ1-2
CDR3 protein: CASSETGGDGYTF

V gene: TRBV10-2
J gene: TRBJ1-5
CDR3 protein: CASSFSIRTGQPQHF

V gene: TRBV4-3
J gene: TRBJ1-1
CDR3 protein: CASSRTQGNEAFF

V gene: TRBV5-1
J gene: TRBJ2-5
CDR3 protein: CASSSQGASGETQYF

V gene: TRBV11-2
J gene: TRBJ2-1
CDR3 protein: CASSLTGTSVYNEQFF

V gene: TRBV7-9
J gene: TRBJ1-5
CDR3 protein: CASSRDRIGNQPQHF

V gene: TRBV6-1
J gene: TRBJ1-4
CDR3 protein: CASQGAGLLFF

V gene: TRBV27
J gene: TRBJ2-1
CDR3 protein: CASSFRGEQFF

V gene: TRBV7-2
J gene: TRBJ2-7
CDR3 protein: CASSLMAPGTAYEQYF

V gene: TRBV9
J gene: TRBJ1-6
CDR3 protein: CASSAGHLYNSPLHF

V gene: TRBV30
J gene: TRBJ1-3
CDR3 protein: CAWSQGAGNTIYF

V gene: TRBV6-1
J gene: TRBJ2-1
CDR3 protein: CASSDTDEQFF

V gene: TRBV6-5
J gene: TRBJ2-3
CDR3 protein: CASSYERLAHQYF

V gene: TRBV28
J gene: TRBJ1-6
CDR3 protein: CASSLVSPGTGWNSPLHF

V gene: TRBV5-8
J gene: TRBJ2-6
CDR3 protein: CASSLRTGGISGANVLTF

V gene: TRBV27
J gene: TRBJ1-5
CDR3 protein: CASSFLGAGQPQHF

V gene: TRBV4-3
J gene: TRBJ2-3
CDR3 protein: CASSQDWASSTDTQYF

V gene: TRBV11-1
J gene: TRBJ1-5
CDR3 protein: CASSFSGVNQPQHF